Presented here are 9 T cell receptor beta chains from one specimen sequenced in a study of blood T cell repertoires in COVID-19. The protocol was immunoSEQ multiplex PCR, while the TCRdb copy is restricted to in-frame clones and leaves out a portion. The sample carries about 190,000 clones, 90% recorded once. Sequences were obtained from peripheral blood. Receptors originate from a man in his forties or fifties with acute or convalescent COVID-19.

The V call is TRBV18, the J call TRBJ1-1; D is unclear. CDR1 is KGHSH and CDR2 is LQKENI in the germline V gene. V was trimmed by 5 bases and J by 1 base, leaving 17 bases between them. The CDR3 totals 16 residues. The CDR3 sequence is CASSLEFGRGNTEAFF. The DNA for the CDR3 is TGTGCCAGCTCATTAGAGTTCGGGAGAGGGAACACTGAAGCTTTCTTT.

The chain carries TRBV27 and TRBJ2-2; D not certain. The CDR3 consists of 12 residues. The V gene's germline CDR1 is MNHEY and CDR2 SMNVEV (reference sequence). Trimming cost V 6 bases and J 8 bases, with 10 bases left between them. The CDR3 loop reads CASRSQRGELFF. The CDR3 DNA is TGTGCCAGCAGGTCACAGAGAGGGGAGCTGTTTTTT.

The rearrangement uses TRBV19 and TRBJ2-2, with D maybe TRBD2 (5 bases). V dropped 0 bases and J dropped 1 base, with 9 bases sitting between them. Germline values: CDR1 LNHDA, CDR2 SQIVND (reference sequence). CDR3 length equals 16 residues. CDR3 sequence (DNA): TGTGCCAGTAGTATAGATCAGCGGCGGAACACCGGGGAGCTGTTTTTT. Amino acid sequence: CASSIDQRRNTGELFF.

This clone has only a few counts. The chain has TRBV7-3 and TRBJ1-2; 7 bases fit TRBD1. The length of the CDR3 is 15 residues. CDR1 and CDR2 (germline): SGHTA, FQGTGA. Trimming took 5 bases from V and 0 from J; bases not matched to a gene: 6. CDR3 in DNA: TGTGCCAGCAGCCCCGGGACAGATCCTAACTATGGCTACACCTTC. Translating it yields CASSPGTDPNYGYTF.

The chain joins TRBV10-3 to TRBJ1-5; TRBD1 agrees at 7 bases. J gave up 4 bases and V 10 bases, and 7 bases lay outside the gene matches. CDR1 is ENHRY and CDR2 is SYGVKD in the germline V gene. The CDR3 runs 13 residues. The CDR3 region has the DNA TGTGCCAGCACGCCGGGACAGAATCAGCCCCAGCATTTT. Protein: CASTPGQNQPQHF.

The chain joins TRBV7-2 to TRBJ1-4, with 8 nucleotides matching TRBD1. The ends lost 2 bases at V and 7 bases at J; junction bases unmatched: 3. This CDR3 has 14 residues. Germline CDR1 and CDR2: SGHTA and FQGNSA. The CDR3: CASSLQGAFEKLFF. In DNA, the CDR3 is TGTGCCAGCAGCTTACAGGGGGCTTTTGAAAAACTGTTTTTT.

The V gene is TRBV7-2, the J gene TRBJ1-4; perhaps TRBD1 as D (5 bases). The CDR3 is 13 amino acids. The V and J ends lost 10 bases and 3 bases respectively, with 12 bases between them. The V gene's germline CDR1 is SGHTA and CDR2 FQGNSA. This CDR3 reads CATQQAANEKLFF. The CDR3 bases are TGTGCCACCCAACAGGCAGCTAATGAAAAACTGTTTTTT.

The CDR3 spells CASSVKSPRLAGVLNEQFF. DNA of the CDR3: TGTGCCAGTAGTGTTAAATCCCCTCGACTAGCGGGAGTATTAAATGAGCAGTTCTTC. The chain has TRBV19 and TRBJ2-1, with TRBD2 identical over 12 bases. The germline V gene encodes CDR1 LNHDA and CDR2 SQIVND (reference sequence). CDR3 length: 19 amino acids. V lost 5 bases to trimming and J lost 7 bases; unmatched junction nucleotides: 18.

The gene calls are TRBV18 and TRBJ1-5; 9 nucleotides match TRBD1. The CDR3 has 15 amino acids. The ends lost 3 bases at V and 6 bases at J; junction bases unmatched: 6. Per the germline V gene, CDR1 is KGHSH and CDR2 is LQKENI. CDR3 nucleotide sequence: TGTGCCAGCTCACCGACGACAGGGGGAGGTCAGCCCCAGCATTTT. Translated: CASSPTTGGGQPQHF.